This T cell receptor beta chain was obtained from a study of blood T cell repertoires in COVID-19. Original handling: Estimation of nucleated cell counts was performed using reference gene primer amplification. Sequencing was performed with immunoSEQ multiplex PCR; in TCRdb, only in-frame clones are kept and a portion is missing. The DNA gave D and trimming, while V, J and clone size come from that table. The data contain about 75,000 clones, about 79% of them singletons. Germline-derived CDR1 and CDR2 are MNHEY and SVGAGI. There are 13 residues in the CDR3. With 4 bases removed from V and 2 bases from J, the gap between germline ends came to 9 bases.

The chain uses TRBV6-5 and TRBJ2-7, with D uncertain. The sample comprised peripheral blood. The source of this sequence is a woman in her forties or fifties with acute or convalescent COVID-19. CDR3 nucleotides: TGTGCCAGCAGTTTCTCTCGGGCCTACGAGCAGTACTTC. This codes for CASSFSRAYEQYF.